This entry concerns a single T cell receptor (beta chain). The antigen it recognizes is unknown. Per-base quality was not reported, and no clone a single base away is much larger than it. The data originate from a study of control samples from healthy donors and cancer patients (dated by TCRdb to about 2020). Library creation used the immunoSEQ multiplex PCR assay. TCRdb obtained this table from immuneACCESS and retained in-frame rearrangements with V and J assigned. These tables miss some clones; where compared with another copy, unresolved V genes account for less than half of the shortfall, and the remainder is unexplained. This sample is represented by under 300,000 clones; around 80% of them were singletons. The biggest ten clones account for more than 10% of the sample. The CDR3 holds 18 amino acids from the cysteine to the phenylalanine. The read is trimmed to its CDR3 DNA, 54 bases read in frame from base 1. After removal of 0 bases from V and 0 bases from J, the junction retains 8 bases not matched to a gene. Looking up the germline V gene (reference sequence) yields CDR1 LGHDT and CDR2 YNNKEL.

Sequencing was carried out using PBMCs. The receptor was derived from a woman aged 60-75 years with lung cancer. The sequence is built from TRBV3-1 (or the pseudogene TRBV3-2) and TRBJ2-1, and 7 junction bases match TRBD2. The CDR3 loop reads CASSQDGGRGFSYNEQFF. The bases read TGTGCCAGCAGCCAAGATGGGGGGAGGGGATTCTCCTACAATGAGCAGTTCTTC.